What follows are 31 T cell receptor beta chains derived from one specimen sequenced in a study of shared clonotypes between healthy human individuals. Assay used: immunoSEQ multiplex PCR; TCRdb lists only in-frame clones, some missing. The repertoire holds roughly 500,000 clones, with almost 97% as singletons. Input material: naive CD4+ T cells sorted from blood. Specified subset: CD45RA+ positively selected. These receptors originate from a woman aged 25 to 39 in good health.

The rearrangement links TRBV6-5 to TRBJ1-1; maybe TRBD1 (6 bases). This CDR3 is 15 amino acids long. The ends were cut back, 5 bases at V and 2 bases at J, with 15 bases in the middle. Germline CDR1 and CDR2: MNHEY and SVGAGI. The CDR3 bases are TGTGCCAGCAGTCTAGGGACACACGTCAACACTGAAGCTTTCTTT. Its translation: CASSLGTHVNTEAFF.

V and J are TRBV29-1 and TRBJ1-1, with TRBD1 identical over 10 bases. The CDR3 sequence is 14 residues long. The germline V gene has CDR1 SQVTM and CDR2 ANQGSEA. V shed 6 bases and J 1 base; nucleotides not matched to a gene: 5. CDR3: CSVPGQGRNTEAFF. The CDR3 nucleotides read TGCAGCGTCCCGGGACAGGGGAGGAACACTGAAGCTTTCTTT.

In DNA, the CDR3 is TGTGCCAGCAGTTACTCGACGGCAGAAGAGACCCAGTACTTC. This encodes CASSYSTAEETQYF. The J gene is TRBJ2-5, the V gene TRBV6-6; D gene ambiguous. V dropped 0 bases and J dropped 3 bases, with 8 bases sitting between them. The CDR3 has 14 amino acids. Per germline, CDR1 MNHNY and CDR2 SVGAGI (reference sequence).

The chain links TRBV7-9 to TRBJ1-5, with unresolved D. CDR3 length: 15 amino acids. Trimming pared 1 base from V and 9 bases from J, leaving 16 bases between. The germline V gene encodes CDR1 SEHNR and CDR2 FQNEAQ (reference sequence). CDR3 in amino acids: CASSLVTLSTGPQHF. The CDR3 DNA follows: TGTGCCAGCAGCTTAGTTACCCTGTCGACTGGGCCCCAGCATTTT.

The genes are TRBV21-1 and TRBJ1-5. TRBV21-1 corresponds to a pseudogene. The CDR3 covers 14 residues. The CDR3 reads CASDGEGANQPQHF. CDR3 nucleotides: TGTGCCAGCGATGGGGAGGGGGCGAATCAGCCCCAGCATTTT.

To note about this clone: Other DNA sequences in this sample translate to the same CDR3. The chain couples TRBV11-2 to TRBJ2-1; 12 bases map to TRBD2. Germline CDR1 and CDR2: SGHAT and FQNNGV. This CDR3 comprises 15 residues. Germline trimming cut 2 bases from V and 4 bases from J; bases unmatched to any gene: 0. CDR3 DNA sequence: TGTGCCAGCAGCTTACTAGCGGGAGGGTACAATGAGCAGTTCTTC. Amino acid sequence: CASSLLAGGYNEQFF.

The chain has TRBV4-1 and TRBJ2-5, with 14 nucleotides matching TRBD2. The CDR3 is 18 amino acids. Unmatched junction bases numbered 8, after V lost 0 bases and J lost 5 bases. In germline, CDR1 is MGHRA, CDR2 YSYEKL. The CDR3 spells CASSQDRRLAGGSETQYF. As DNA, the CDR3 is TGCGCCAGCAGCCAAGATCGGAGACTAGCGGGAGGGTCTGAGACCCAGTACTTC.

This rearrangement joins TRBV2 to TRBJ2-2, with 7 bases matching TRBD1. The trim removed 6 bases at V and 3 bases at J, leaving 7 bases unmatched. This CDR3 comprises 15 residues. Germline assignment: CDR1 SNHLY and CDR2 FYNNEI. In DNA form, the CDR3 reads TGTGCCAGCAGGCGCACAGGGGCCTACACCGGGGAGCTGTTTTTT. This codes for CASRRTGAYTGELFF.

The V and J genes are TRBV7-6 and TRBJ1-2; D gene unclear. The V end was cut by 3 bases, the J end by 2 bases, with 10 bases between. CDR3 length: 14 residues. Germline assignment: CDR1 SGHVS and CDR2 FNYEAQ. The DNA of the CDR3 is TGTGCCAGCAGCTTCCGGGTGGGAAACTATGGCTACACCTTC. Protein product: CASSFRVGNYGYTF. The complete variable domain, with remaining parts taken from reference TRBV7-6 and TRBJ1-2, reads GAGVSQSPRYKVTKRGQDVALRCDPISGHVSLYWYRQALGQGPEFLTYFNYEAQQDKSGLPNDRFSAERPEGSISTLTIQRTEQRDSAMYRCASSFRVGNYGYTFGSGTRLTVV.

Note on this clone: Other DNA sequences within the sample encode an identical CDR3. The chain is built from TRBV28 and TRBJ1-5; D not resolved. The CDR3 sequence is 11 residues long. V was clipped by 4 bases and J by 5 bases, with 3 bases between them. The V gene's germline CDR1 is MDHEN and CDR2 SYDVKM. CDR3 bases: TGTGCCAGCAGTTCGTATCAGCCCCAGCATTTT. It is translated as CASSSYQPQHF.

This chain links TRBV18 with TRBJ1-4; TRBD1 agrees at 8 bases. Germline-derived CDR1 and CDR2 are KGHSH and LQKENI. Germline trimming cut 2 bases from V and 3 bases from J; bases unmatched to any gene: 8. The CDR3 runs 17 residues. CDR3 residues: CASSPRGTGSPNEKLFF. CDR3 nucleotides: TGTGCCAGCTCACCAAGGGGGACAGGTTCGCCTAATGAAAAACTGTTTTTT.

This chain links TRBV10-2 with TRBJ2-7; 14 bases map to TRBD2. With V trimmed by 8 bases and J by 5 bases, 8 bases remained unmatched. CDR1 and CDR2 from the germline V gene are WSHSY and SAAADI. This CDR3 has 15 residues. CDR3 residues: CASQTKGLAGDEQYF. The CDR3 DNA follows: TGCGCCAGCCAAACCAAGGGACTAGCGGGAGACGAGCAGTACTTC.

The CDR3 DNA sequence: TGTGCCAGCGCTCCGGGAGGCACAACCTACGAGCAGTACTTC. This encodes CASAPGGTTYEQYF. The chain combines TRBV28 with TRBJ2-7; 7 bases align to TRBD2. This CDR3 is 14 amino acids long. Looked up from germline, CDR1 is MDHEN and CDR2 is SYDVKM. V lost 8 bases to trimming and J lost 2 bases; unmatched junction nucleotides: 9. The full variable domain, completed using reference TRBV28 and TRBJ2-7, is DVKVTQSSRYLVKRTGEKVFLECVQDMDHENMFWYRQDPGLGLRLIYFSYDVKMKEKGDIPEGYSVSREKKERFSLILESASTNQTSMYLCASAPGGTTYEQYFGPGTRLTVT.

The V call is TRBV16, the J call TRBJ1-1; D may be TRBD1 (5 bases). CDR3 length: 15 residues. Per the germline V gene, CDR1 is KGHSY and CDR2 is FQNENV. V lost 2 bases and J 2 bases, leaving 12 bases between the germline ends. Written as DNA, the CDR3 is TGTGCCAGCAGCCAAATTAGGGGAGATAACACTGAAGCTTTCTTT. Protein sequence: CASSQIRGDNTEAFF.

This clone appeared once. This chain links TRBV30 with TRBJ2-1; TRBD2 is a possible D gene (6 bases). The CDR3 contains 14 residues. The germline CDR1 and CDR2 sequences are GTSNPN and SVGIG (reference sequence). V dropped 3 bases and J dropped 6 bases, with 15 bases sitting between them. The CDR3, as DNA: TGTGCCTGGAGCGGGACCCGGCGGGGCAATGAGCAGTTCTTC. It translates to CAWSGTRRGNEQFF.

The chain joins TRBV15 to TRBJ1-2; D call uncertain. Germline V gene data show CDR1 as LNHNV and CDR2 as YYDKDF (reference sequence). CDR3 size: 15 residues. The germline V and J ends were trimmed by 1 base and 2 bases, with 11 bases remaining between them. The DNA of the CDR3 is TGTGCCACCAGCAGAGGGCCGTCCGGGAACTATGGCTACACCTTC. Translated: CATSRGPSGNYGYTF.

The V and J genes are TRBV29-1 and TRBJ2-7; 10 nucleotides agree with TRBD2. Trimming removed 7 bases from V and 3 bases from J; junction bases left unmatched: 6. The V gene's germline CDR1 is SQVTM and CDR2 ANQGSEA. The length of the CDR3 is 13 residues. The CDR3 bases are TGCAGCGCTGTAGCGGGAGGCGGCTACGAGCAGTACTTC. Protein product: CSAVAGGGYEQYF.

The V call is TRBV27, the J call TRBJ2-1; D is unclear. This CDR3 has 8 amino acids. Germline CDR1 is MNHEY and CDR2 is SMNVEV (reference sequence). Written as DNA, the CDR3 is TGTGCGGAGAATGAGCAGTTCTTC. This gives the protein CAENEQFF.

V usage is TRBV19 and J usage is TRBJ2-6; D is unresolved. V lost 6 bases and J lost 0, with 12 bases in between. Germline values: CDR1 LNHDA, CDR2 SQIVND (reference sequence). CDR3 length: 16 amino acids. The CDR3 DNA follows: TGTGCCAGTAGATCCGTGTGGGCCTCTGGGGCCAACGTCCTGACTTTC. This translates into CASRSVWASGANVLTF.

The chain joins TRBV10-1 to TRBJ1-2, with D perhaps matching TRBD1 (6 bases). Trimming took off 6 bases at V and 1 base at J, with 18 bases between the two ends. CDR1 WNHNN and CDR2 SYGVQD come from the germline V gene (reference sequence). This CDR3 is built from 16 residues. The DNA of the CDR3 is TGCGCCAGCAGCGAAGGGACAAGGGGGGATAACTATGGCTACACCTTC. Translation: CASSEGTRGDNYGYTF.

This rearrangement joins TRBV7-8 to TRBJ2-7; maybe TRBD2 (6 bases). Deletions cut 3 bases from V and 3 bases from J, with 9 bases between. The CDR3 is made up of 13 amino acids. Germline V gene lookup returns CDR1 SGHVS and CDR2 FQNEAQ. CDR3 in DNA: TGTGCCAGCAGCTTCGGGAGTCGCTACGAGCAGTACTTC. Encoded protein: CASSFGSRYEQYF.

This rearrangement joins TRBV11-2 to TRBJ2-5; D not certain. The end of the DNA is better explained by TRBJ2-7, so the J call may be wrong. CDR1 is SGHAT and CDR2 is FQNNGV in the germline V gene. The CDR3 length is 14 residues. The CDR3 region is CASSLVVTHYEQYF. CDR3 DNA: TGTGCCAGCAGCTTAGTGGTCACTCACTACGAGCAGTACTTC.

The rearrangement uses TRBV11-2 and TRBJ2-2; 8 bases map to TRBD1. The ends lost 0 bases at V and 4 bases at J; junction bases unmatched: 4. This CDR3 is 16 amino acids long. CDR1 SGHAT and CDR2 FQNNGV come from the germline V gene. CDR3 loop: CASSLDPGGGTGELFF. As DNA, the CDR3 is TGTGCCAGCAGCTTAGACCCAGGGGGCGGCACCGGGGAGCTGTTTTTT. Drawing the rest from reference TRBV11-2 and TRBJ2-2, the complete variable domain is EAGVAQSPRYKIIEKRQSVAFWCNPISGHATLYWYQQILGQGPKLLIQFQNNGVVDDSQLPKDRFSAERLKGVDSTLKIQPAKLEDSAVYLCASSLDPGGGTGELFFGEGSRLTVL.

The V call is TRBV2, the J call TRBJ2-5, with D perhaps matching TRBD1 (6 bases). Germline V lookup: CDR1 SNHLY, CDR2 FYNNEI. The CDR3 has 14 amino acids. V gave up 8 bases and J gave up 1 base, with 14 bases separating them. The CDR3 sequence: CASSGQIPQETQYF. CDR3 nucleotide sequence: TGTGCCAGCTCAGGACAGATCCCCCAAGAGACCCAGTACTTC.

The genes are TRBV7-9 and TRBJ2-5, with D possibly matching TRBD2 (6 bases). The CDR3 contains 16 residues. Per the germline V gene, CDR1 is SEHNR and CDR2 is FQNEAQ (reference sequence). The ends were cut back, 6 bases at V and 5 bases at J, with 22 bases in the middle. Written as DNA, the CDR3 is TGTGCCAGCAGTCCGAGGGTGGGACTCGCACGGGAGACCCAGTACTTC. Translating it yields CASSPRVGLARETQYF.

The chain carries TRBV18 and TRBJ2-3, with 9 bases lining up with TRBD2. The germline gives CDR1 KGHSH, CDR2 LQKENI. V shed 5 bases, J shed 4 bases, and the junction held 10 bases outside the gene matches. The CDR3 totals 16 residues. The CDR3 loop reads CASSALAGLSADTQYF. The CDR3 DNA is TGTGCCAGCTCAGCCCTAGCGGGATTGTCTGCAGATACGCAGTATTTT. Drawing the rest from reference TRBV18 and TRBJ2-3, the complete variable domain is NAGVMQNPRHLVRRRGQEARLRCSPMKGHSHVYWYRQLPEEGLKFMVYLQKENIIDESGMPKERFSAEFPKEGPSILRIQQVVRGDSAAYFCASSALAGLSADTQYFGPGTRLTVL.

The J gene is TRBJ2-3, the V gene TRBV5-5; D possibly uses TRBD1 or TRBD2 (5 bases each). The CDR3 runs to 14 residues. V was clipped by 3 bases and J by 6 bases, with 14 bases between them. The germline gives CDR1 SGHKS, CDR2 YYEKEE (reference sequence). CDR3 nucleotides: TGTGCCAGCAGCTGGGGCCCTGACTACGATACGCAGTATTTT. Translated: CASSWGPDYDTQYF.

V is TRBV2 and J is TRBJ2-7, with 8 nucleotides matching TRBD1. The V gene end was trimmed by 6 bases and the J gene end by 3 bases; junction bases not matched to a gene: 13. Germline V gene lookup returns CDR1 SNHLY and CDR2 FYNNEI. The CDR3 has 16 amino acids. The CDR3 DNA reads TGTGCCAGCAGCAACCCGACAGGGGACCGGCGCTACGAGCAGTACTTC. Its translation: CASSNPTGDRRYEQYF.

The rearrangement uses TRBV7-8 and TRBJ1-2; D perhaps matches TRBD1 (6 bases). V lost 2 bases to trimming and J lost 7 bases, with 17 bases between them. The CDR3 length is 15 residues. Germline assignment: CDR1 SGHVS and CDR2 FQNEAQ. The CDR3, as DNA: TGTGCCAGCAGCTTATTTGAACCTACAGGGCGTGGCTACACCTTC. Protein product: CASSLFEPTGRGYTF. Looking up the rest from reference TRBV7-8 and TRBJ1-2 gives the full variable domain: GAGVSQSPRYKVAKRGQDVALRCDPISGHVSLFWYQQALGQGPEFLTYFQNEAQLDKSGLPSDRFFAERPEGSVSTLKIQRTQQEDSAVYLCASSLFEPTGRGYTFGSGTRLTVV.

V gene TRBV5-1 combines with J gene TRBJ1-4; maybe TRBD1 (6 bases). Germline-derived CDR1 and CDR2 are SGHRS and YFSETQ. Trimming left V 2 bases short and J 8 bases short, with 16 bases between. This CDR3 has 15 residues. The CDR3, as DNA: TGCGCCAGCAGCTTCATCGGGACAACCGGCGAAAAACTGTTTTTT. Its protein is CASSFIGTTGEKLFF.

J is TRBJ2-7 and V is TRBV6-1; TRBD2 agrees at 7 bases. CDR1 MNHNS and CDR2 SASEGT come from the germline V gene. Losses at the gene ends were 6 bases for V and 2 bases for J; bases not matched to a gene: 7. The CDR3 is 14 residues long. CDR3 nucleotide sequence: TGTGCCAGCAGCCTACTAGCGAGGCCCTACGAGCAGTACTTC. Encoded protein: CASSLLARPYEQYF.